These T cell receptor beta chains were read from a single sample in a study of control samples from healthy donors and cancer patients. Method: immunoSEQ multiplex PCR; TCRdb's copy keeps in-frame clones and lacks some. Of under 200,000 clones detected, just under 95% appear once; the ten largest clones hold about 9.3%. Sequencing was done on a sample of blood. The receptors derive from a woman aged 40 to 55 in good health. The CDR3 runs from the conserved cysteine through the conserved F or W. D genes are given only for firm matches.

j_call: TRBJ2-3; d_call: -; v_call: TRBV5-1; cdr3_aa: CASSSLRIDRGTDTQYF
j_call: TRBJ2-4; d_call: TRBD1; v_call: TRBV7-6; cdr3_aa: CASSARYRDRVAIQYF
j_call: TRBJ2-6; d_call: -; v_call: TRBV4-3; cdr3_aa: CASSQELGTGANVLTF
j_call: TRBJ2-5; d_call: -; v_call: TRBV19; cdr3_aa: CASSTPGLRETQYF
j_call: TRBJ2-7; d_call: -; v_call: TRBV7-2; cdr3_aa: CASSPSYGGSYEQYF
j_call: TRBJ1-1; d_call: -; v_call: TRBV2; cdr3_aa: CASVSIRVSNTEAFF
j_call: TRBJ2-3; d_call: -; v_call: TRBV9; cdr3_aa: CASSVLSQVDTQYF
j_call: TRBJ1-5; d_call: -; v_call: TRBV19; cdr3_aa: CASSIERGQPQHF
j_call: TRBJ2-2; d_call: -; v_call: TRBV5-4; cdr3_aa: CASSASANTGELFF
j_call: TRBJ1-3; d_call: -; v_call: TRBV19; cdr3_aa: CASSIPDGLSGNTIYF
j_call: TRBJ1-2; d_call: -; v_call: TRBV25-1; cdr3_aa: CASQLGDGYTF
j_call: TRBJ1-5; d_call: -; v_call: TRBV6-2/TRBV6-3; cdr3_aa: CASSYSGGHQPQHF
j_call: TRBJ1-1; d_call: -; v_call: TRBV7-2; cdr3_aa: CASSFTGLGEAFF
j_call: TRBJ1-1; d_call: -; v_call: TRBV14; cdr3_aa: CASSQELRGEAFF
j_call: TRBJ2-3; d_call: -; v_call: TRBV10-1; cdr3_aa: CASSEGQTDTDTQYF
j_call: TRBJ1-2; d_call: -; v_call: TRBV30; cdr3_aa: CAWSVLQNLPPNYGYTF
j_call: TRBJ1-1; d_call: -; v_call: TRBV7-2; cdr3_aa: CASSSFGGGGTEAFF
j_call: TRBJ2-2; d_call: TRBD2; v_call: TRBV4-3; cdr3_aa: CASSHEPRTSGKANTGELFF
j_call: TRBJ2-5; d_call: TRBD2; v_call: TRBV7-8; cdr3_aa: CASSLSVRAGLAEETQYF
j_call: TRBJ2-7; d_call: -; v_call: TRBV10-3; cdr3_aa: CAISPRVGGSYEQYF
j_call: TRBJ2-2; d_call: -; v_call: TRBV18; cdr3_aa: CASSPQRLTNTGELFF
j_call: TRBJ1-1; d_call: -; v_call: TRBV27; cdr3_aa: CASSLSRTVEAFF
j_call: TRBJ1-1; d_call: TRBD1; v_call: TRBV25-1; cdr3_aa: CASSGDRVVFEAFF
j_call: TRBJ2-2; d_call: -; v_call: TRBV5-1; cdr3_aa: CASSSGNTGELFF
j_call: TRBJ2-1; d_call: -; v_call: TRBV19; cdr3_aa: CASSIMEGSSSYNEQFF
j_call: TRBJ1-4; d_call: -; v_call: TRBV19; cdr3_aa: CASSQVSSNEKLFF
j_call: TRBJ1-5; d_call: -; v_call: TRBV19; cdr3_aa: CASTTGRSNSDQPQHF
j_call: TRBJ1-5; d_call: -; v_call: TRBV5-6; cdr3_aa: CASSLERVQPQHF
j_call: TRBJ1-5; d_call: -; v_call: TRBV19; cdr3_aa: CAGGWRNQPQHF
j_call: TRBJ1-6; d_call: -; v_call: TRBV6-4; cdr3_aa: CASSDSHSYNSPLHF
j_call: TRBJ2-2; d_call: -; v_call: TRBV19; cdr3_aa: CASSKQTGSGTGELFF
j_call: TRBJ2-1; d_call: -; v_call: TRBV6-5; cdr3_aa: CATKRLTWDEQFF
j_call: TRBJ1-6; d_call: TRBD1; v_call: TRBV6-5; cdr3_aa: CASSFGTGDSPLHF
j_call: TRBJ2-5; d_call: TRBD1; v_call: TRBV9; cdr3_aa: CASSADRGGETQYF
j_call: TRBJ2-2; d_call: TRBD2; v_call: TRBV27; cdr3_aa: CASSSPGLAGGRIGELFF
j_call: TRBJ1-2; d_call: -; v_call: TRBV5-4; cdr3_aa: CASSLEQGVNGYTF
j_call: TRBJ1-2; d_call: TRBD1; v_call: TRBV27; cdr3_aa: CASSPLGTGGNYGYTF
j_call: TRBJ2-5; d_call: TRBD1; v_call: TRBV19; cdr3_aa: CASSIGQAGETQYF
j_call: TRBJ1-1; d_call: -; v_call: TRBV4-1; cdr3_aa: CASSQGSGENTEAFF
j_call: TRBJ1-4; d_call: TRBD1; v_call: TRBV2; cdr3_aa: CASSATGQGNEKLFF
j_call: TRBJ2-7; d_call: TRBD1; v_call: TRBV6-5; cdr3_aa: CASTLTGTAPYEQYF
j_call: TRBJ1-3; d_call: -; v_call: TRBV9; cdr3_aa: CASSPDSYTIYF
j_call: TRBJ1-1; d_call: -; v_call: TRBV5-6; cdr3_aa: CASSQGPEAFF
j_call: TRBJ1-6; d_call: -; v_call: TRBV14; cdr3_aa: CASSRSFTGFYNSPLHF
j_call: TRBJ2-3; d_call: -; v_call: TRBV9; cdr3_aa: CASSVQITDTQYF